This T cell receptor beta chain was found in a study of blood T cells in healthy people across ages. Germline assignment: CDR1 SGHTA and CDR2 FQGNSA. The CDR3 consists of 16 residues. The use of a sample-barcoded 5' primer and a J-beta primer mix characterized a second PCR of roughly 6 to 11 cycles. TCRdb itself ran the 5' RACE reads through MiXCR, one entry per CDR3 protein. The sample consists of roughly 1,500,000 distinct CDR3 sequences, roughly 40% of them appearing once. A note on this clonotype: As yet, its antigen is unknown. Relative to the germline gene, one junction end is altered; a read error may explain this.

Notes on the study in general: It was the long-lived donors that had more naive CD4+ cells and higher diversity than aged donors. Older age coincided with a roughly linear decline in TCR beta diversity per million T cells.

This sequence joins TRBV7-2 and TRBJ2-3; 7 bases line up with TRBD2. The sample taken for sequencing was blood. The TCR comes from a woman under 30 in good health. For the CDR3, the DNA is TGTGCCAGCATCTTAGAGGTCGGGAGGTACACAGATACGCAGTATTTT. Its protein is CASILEVGRYTDTQYF.